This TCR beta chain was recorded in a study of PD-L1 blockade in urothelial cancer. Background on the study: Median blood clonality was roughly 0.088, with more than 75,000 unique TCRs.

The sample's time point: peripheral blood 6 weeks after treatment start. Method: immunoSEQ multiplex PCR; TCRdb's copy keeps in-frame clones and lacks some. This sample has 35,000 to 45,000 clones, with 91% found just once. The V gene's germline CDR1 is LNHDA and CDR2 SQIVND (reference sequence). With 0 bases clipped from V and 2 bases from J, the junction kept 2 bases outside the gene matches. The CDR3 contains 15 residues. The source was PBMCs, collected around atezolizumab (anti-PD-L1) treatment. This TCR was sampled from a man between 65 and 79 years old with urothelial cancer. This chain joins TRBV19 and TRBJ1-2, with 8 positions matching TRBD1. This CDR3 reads CASSIEQGVNYGYTF. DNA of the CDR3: TGTGCCAGTAGTATAGAACAGGGGGTGAACTATGGCTACACCTTC. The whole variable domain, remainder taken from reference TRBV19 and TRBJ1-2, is DGGITQSPKYLFRKEGQNVTLSCEQNLNHDAMYWYRQDPGQGLRLIYYSQIVNDFQKGDIAEGYSVSREKKESFPLTVTSAQKNPTAFYLCASSIEQGVNYGYTFGSGTRLTVV.